These 20 T cell receptor beta chains originate from one sample sequenced in a study of identical twins. Each CDR3 protein is one row after TCRdb ran MiXCR on the 5' RACE reads. The sample shows about 190,000 distinct CDR3 sequences, approximately 16% of them seen only once. A further study also used this sample, focusing on T cells expressing NK-cell markers.

Sequencing input: CD8+ T cells sorted from blood. The source is a woman aged 18-29 years in good health.

V and J are TRBV7-8 and TRBJ2-4; D is unclear. The CDR3 covers 12 residues. Per the germline V gene, CDR1 is SGHVS and CDR2 is FQNEAQ. The germline V and J ends were trimmed by 5 bases and 6 bases, with 8 bases remaining between them. The DNA of the CDR3 is TGTGCCAGCAGCCCGGCCCTAAACATTCAGTACTTC. This sequence encodes CASSPALNIQYF.

V is TRBV5-1 and J is TRBJ2-5; TRBD2 agrees at 13 bases. Germline trimming cut 0 bases from V and 5 bases from J; bases unmatched to any gene: 4. The CDR3 totals 16 residues. The germline gives CDR1 SGHRS, CDR2 YFSETQ. For the CDR3, the DNA is TGCGCCAGCAGCTTGGTACTAGCGGGGGGGAGTGAGACCCAGTACTTC. Encoded protein: CASSLVLAGGSETQYF. Supplemented by reference TRBV5-1 and TRBJ2-5, the full variable domain reads KAGVTQTPRYLIKTRGQQVTLSCSPISGHRSVSWYQQTPGQGLQFLFEYFSETQRNKGNFPGRFSGRQFSNSRSEMNVSTLELGDSALYLCASSLVLAGGSETQYFGPGTRLLVL.

The table lists this clonotype with a few counts. This rearrangement joins TRBV20-1 to TRBJ1-6; 7 bases match TRBD1. The CDR3 loop spans 13 amino acids. J gave up 8 bases and V 5 bases, and 6 bases lay outside the gene matches. The germline gives CDR1 DFQATT, CDR2 SNEGSKA (reference sequence). This chain's CDR3 is CSAQTGIDSPLHF. The CDR3, as DNA: TGCAGTGCTCAGACAGGGATAGATTCACCCCTCCACTTT.

V usage is TRBV10-3 and J usage is TRBJ2-7; possibly TRBD1 or TRBD2 for D (5 bases each). Germline V gives CDR1 ENHRY, CDR2 SYGVKD. CDR3 length: 17 residues. With 1 base removed from V and 0 bases from J, the gap between germline ends came to 16 bases. The CDR3 region is CAISELAGTASSYEQYF. The DNA for the CDR3 is TGTGCCATCAGTGAGTTGGCCGGGACGGCGAGCTCCTACGAGCAGTACTTC.

This clonotype was seen only a few times. The rearrangement joins TRBV18 to TRBJ1-1, with D unclear. Germline CDR1 reads KGHSH; CDR2 reads LQKENI. The V end lost 2 bases, the J end lost 4 bases, and 8 bases lay between the germline ends. CDR3 length: 13 residues. The CDR3 DNA reads as TGTGCCAGCTCACCAGGGGAGAGCACTGAAGCTTTCTTT. It specifies CASSPGESTEAFF.

This clonotype turned up a few times. The V gene is TRBV4-2, the J gene TRBJ2-6, with 7 bases lining up with TRBD2. CDR3 length equals 18 residues. V shed 1 base and J 5 bases; nucleotides not matched to a gene: 11. CDR1 and CDR2 from the germline V gene are LGHNA and YNFKEQ. The CDR3 bases are TGTGCCAGCAGCCAAGCCCAGCGGGACGGTTTGAGGGCCAACGTCCTGACTTTC. It translates to CASSQAQRDGLRANVLTF.

This chain connects TRBV7-9 to TRBJ2-1; 11 positions match TRBD1. J gave up 9 bases and V 7 bases, and 11 bases lay outside the gene matches. The CDR3 is made up of 15 amino acids. Germline V gene data show CDR1 as SEHNR and CDR2 as FQNEAQ (reference sequence). CDR3 residues: CASTPRGQGVLEQFF. In DNA, the CDR3 is TGTGCCAGCACCCCCCGGGGACAGGGGGTTCTTGAGCAGTTCTTC. Filled out from reference TRBV7-9 and TRBJ2-1, the complete variable domain reads DTGVSQNPRHKITKRGQNVTFRCDPISEHNRLYWYRQTLGQGPEFLTYFQNEAQLEKSRLLSDRFSAERPKGSFSTLEIQRTEQGDSAMYLCASTPRGQGVLEQFFGPGTRLTVL.

The rearrangement links TRBV5-4 to TRBJ2-5; D not resolved. The length of the CDR3 is 12 residues. Trimming removed 4 bases from V and 5 bases from J, with 9 bases in between. Germline CDR1 SGHNT, CDR2 YYREEE (reference sequence). Written as DNA, the CDR3 is TGTGCCAGCAGCGCGGCTGGGGAGACCCAGTACTTC. As protein: CASSAAGETQYF.

The chain has TRBV7-8 and TRBJ1-5; perhaps TRBD1 as D (6 bases). Trimming removed 5 bases at V and 4 bases at J, with 9 bases between. The CDR3 is made up of 13 amino acids. Germline CDR1 reads SGHVS; CDR2 reads FQNEAQ. This chain's CDR3 is CASSGGQNQPQHF. DNA of the CDR3: TGTGCCAGCAGCGGGGGCCAAAATCAGCCCCAGCATTTT.

The genes are TRBV20-1 and TRBJ2-2; D is perhaps TRBD2 (6 bases). The CDR3 totals 13 residues. Germline V gives CDR1 DFQATT, CDR2 SNEGSKA (reference sequence). The germline V and J ends were trimmed by 6 bases and 5 bases, with 13 bases remaining between them. This CDR3 reads CSATGTGTGELFF. The CDR3 DNA sequence: TGCAGTGCAACCGGGACTGGAACCGGGGAGCTGTTTTTT.

V is TRBV5-1 and J is TRBJ2-2; D remains ambiguous. The ends were cut back, 6 bases at V and 6 bases at J, with 9 bases in the middle. The CDR3 has 12 amino acids. The V gene's germline CDR1 is SGHRS and CDR2 YFSETQ. This CDR3 reads CASTAIPGELFF. Written as DNA, the CDR3 is TGCGCCAGCACAGCCATCCCCGGGGAGCTGTTTTTT.

This clonotype was counted a few times. The chain couples TRBV12-5 to TRBJ2-1; D gene unclear. Germline V gene sequence: CDR1 LGHNT, CDR2 FRNRAP. Trimming removed 0 bases at V and 6 bases at J, with 3 bases between. The CDR3 has 12 residues. DNA of the CDR3: TGTGCTAGTGGTTTGGTCCCCAATGAGCAGTTCTTC. Residues: CASGLVPNEQFF.

This clonotype is deemed medium-sized. J is TRBJ2-7 and V is TRBV20-1; weak D call: TRBD2 (5 bases). V lost 0 bases, J lost 3 bases, and 6 bases lay in between. CDR1 and CDR2 from the germline V gene are DFQATT and SNEGSKA (reference sequence). The CDR3 contains 12 residues. DNA of the CDR3: TGCAGTGCTAGAGATCGGGACTACGAGCAGTACTTC. Translated: CSARDRDYEQYF.

This clonotype has only a few counts. A much more abundant neighbour one base away suggests this may be a read error. The chain uses TRBV7-2 and TRBJ2-7; no definite D call. The CDR3 extends over 11 amino acids. V shed 3 bases and J shed 3 bases, with 3 bases lying between them. Germline lookup yields CDR1 SGHTA and CDR2 FQGNSA. The DNA of the CDR3 is TGTGCCAGCAGCTTGCACTACGAGCAGTACTTC. It codes for CASSLHYEQYF.

The chain joins TRBV19 to TRBJ1-2; D is unclear. This CDR3 contains 17 residues. The germline gives CDR1 LNHDA, CDR2 SQIVND (reference sequence). V was pared by 3 bases and J by 2 bases, with 19 bases between. This CDR3 reads CASSIYSGETGNYGYTF. The CDR3 DNA sequence: TGTGCCAGTAGTATTTACTCCGGGGAAACTGGCAACTATGGCTACACCTTC.

This clonotype was found a few times. The rearrangement joins TRBV4-1 to TRBJ1-2; no firm D call. V lost 2 bases to trimming and J lost 10 bases, with 8 bases between them. Germline V CDR1 and CDR2: MGHRA, YSYEKL. The CDR3 has 11 amino acids. The CDR3 nucleotides are TGCGCCAGCAGCCAACCAGGTTCCTACACCTTC. This sequence encodes CASSQPGSYTF.

The chain couples TRBV6-2 or TRBV6-3 to TRBJ1-6, with unresolved D. The ends were cut back, 6 bases at V and 4 bases at J, with 16 bases in the middle. CDR3 length: 16 amino acids. CDR1 is MNHEY and CDR2 is SVGEGT in the germline V gene. The CDR3 region is CASRRESASYNSPLHF. The CDR3 DNA reads as TGTGCCAGCAGACGAGAAAGTGCCTCTTATAATTCACCCCTCCACTTT.

The J gene is TRBJ2-3, the V gene TRBV20-1; 10 bases are a match to TRBD2. The CDR3 covers 15 residues. CDR1 and CDR2 from the germline V gene are DFQATT and SNEGSKA (reference sequence). Trimming cost V 2 bases and J 2 bases; bases outside gene matches: 4. The CDR3 nucleotides are TGCAGTGCTAGACCACTAGCGGGGCACACAGATACGCAGTATTTT. It encodes CSARPLAGHTDTQYF.

The sample holds a few counts of this clonotype. The J gene is TRBJ2-7, the V gene TRBV6-5; perhaps D is TRBD1 or TRBD2 (5 bases each). Germline CDR1 MNHEY, CDR2 SVGAGI. This CDR3 is 15 amino acids long. V lost 2 bases to trimming and J lost 5 bases, with 16 bases between them. CDR3 nucleotides: TGTGCCAGCAGTTACCTCCCCGGGGCGACCCACGAGCAGTACTTC. Protein: CASSYLPGATHEQYF.

This clonotype was seen more than once but under ten times. The V and J genes are TRBV29-1 and TRBJ2-6; TRBD1 matches at 8 bases. J gave up 4 bases and V 4 bases, and 9 bases lay outside the gene matches. The CDR3 sequence is 16 residues long. The germline V gene encodes CDR1 SQVTM and CDR2 ANQGSEA. CDR3: CSVGDRTSEGANVLTF. DNA of the CDR3: TGCAGCGTTGGGGACAGGACATCGGAGGGGGCCAACGTCCTGACTTTC.